This TCR beta chain is from a study of T cells in Graves' hyperthyroidism and ophthalmopathy. Study-wide context: Peripheral blood sampling occurred at initial diagnosis, before any treatment.

TCR beta CDR3 regions were amplified from RNA transcripts. The primer set for the first-round RT-PCR of the TCR CDR3 was HTBI. TCRdb reanalysed the multiplex PCR reads using MiXCR and keeps one entry per CDR3 protein. Here the sample spans about 400,000 distinct CDR3 sequences, about an eighth being singletons. Fresh 10 ml peripheral blood yielded PBMCs. This CDR3 contains 13 residues. Looked up from germline, CDR1 is DFQATT and CDR2 is SNEGSKA (reference sequence). The clonotype originates from a man aged 45-65 years with Graves' ophthalmopathy. The chain uses TRBV20-1 and TRBJ2-1; D could derive from TRBD1 or TRBD2 (5 bases each). Sample: blood. The CDR3 protein is CRGTQAGNNEQFF. The CDR3 region has the DNA TGCAGGGGGACCCAAGCCGGGAACAATGAGCAGTTCTTC.